These 2 T cell receptor beta chains share one sample of origin, sequenced in a study of CD8+CD57+ T cells in acquired aplastic anemia. Genomic DNA provided the template from which TCR beta VDJ and CDR3 profiles were obtained. TCRdb used MiXCR to reprocess the reads, holding one entry per CDR3 protein. The sample contains more than 200,000 distinct CDR3 sequences, about half of which appear only once. The patients chosen for sequencing had shown expansion of CD8+CD57+ cells (detected by flow cytometry). The material sequenced was sorted CD4+, CD8+, or CD8+CD57+ T cells (not recorded which) from PBMCs. The receptors originated from a human donor with aplastic anemia.

With regard to this clonotype: This sequence may be a read error, since a much larger clone differs from it by one base. V and J are TRBV7-9 and TRBJ2-5; D may be TRBD2 (7 bases). The CDR3 is 15 amino acids. Trimming removed 8 bases at V and 5 bases at J, with 21 bases between. CDR1 and CDR2 (germline): SEHNR, FQNEAQ (reference sequence). In DNA form, the CDR3 reads TGTGCCAGCGGCATGGGGGGGGGCGTTTTGGAGACCCAGTACTTC. Encoded protein: CASGMGGGVLETQYF.

This clonotype was counted a single time. The germline gene is not matched at one end of the junction; a read error may be the cause. V is TRBV7-3 and J is TRBJ2-7; the D is unclear. Germline CDR1 is SGHTA and CDR2 is FQGTGA. This CDR3 spans 14 amino acids. Written as DNA, the CDR3 is TGTGCCAGCAGCCTTCCGGACGGTTCCTACGAGCAGTCCTTC. Translation: CASSLPDGSYEQSF.